Described below is a single TCR beta chain sequence and its context. The sample is drawn from a study of shared T cell receptors in the human thymus. Clones were sequenced by immunoSEQ multiplex PCR, and TCRdb holds only the in-frame ones, with some missing. Among 55,000 to 80,000 clones listed, about 95% were seen once. The receptor comes from a human donor. Sequencing was done on a sample of thymocytes.

CDR3 in amino acids: CASSFRWGETISGYTF. Here the CDR3 DNA reads TGTGCCAGCAGCTTTAGGTGGGGCGAGACCATAAGTGGCTACACCTTC. The V call is TRBV7-2, the J call TRBJ1-2; D perhaps matches TRBD1 (5 bases). CDR1 SGHTA and CDR2 FQGNSA come from the germline V gene. Trimming took off 3 bases at V and 7 bases at J, with 21 bases between the two ends. This CDR3 contains 16 residues.